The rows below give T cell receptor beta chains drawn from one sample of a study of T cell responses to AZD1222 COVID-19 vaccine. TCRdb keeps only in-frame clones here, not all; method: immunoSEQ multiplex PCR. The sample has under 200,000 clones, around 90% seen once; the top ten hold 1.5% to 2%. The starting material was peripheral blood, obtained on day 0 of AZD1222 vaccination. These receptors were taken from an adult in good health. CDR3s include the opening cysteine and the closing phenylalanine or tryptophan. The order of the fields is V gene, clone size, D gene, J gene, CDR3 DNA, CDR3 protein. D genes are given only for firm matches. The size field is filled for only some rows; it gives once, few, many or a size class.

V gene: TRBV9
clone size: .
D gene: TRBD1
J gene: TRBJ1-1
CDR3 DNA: TGTGCCAGCAGCGTATTCGACAGGGCCAAGAACACTGAAGCTTTCTTT
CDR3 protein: CASSVFDRAKNTEAFF

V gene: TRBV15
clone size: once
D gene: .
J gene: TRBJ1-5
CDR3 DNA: TGTGCCACCAGCAGAGAAGGACAGTCCAATCAGCCCCAGCATTTT
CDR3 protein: CATSREGQSNQPQHF

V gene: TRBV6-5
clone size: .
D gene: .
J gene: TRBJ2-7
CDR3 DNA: TGTGCCAGCAGTTACTCGAGGGACCGGGCAGGTAATGAGCAGTACTTC
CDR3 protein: CASSYSRDRAGNEQYF

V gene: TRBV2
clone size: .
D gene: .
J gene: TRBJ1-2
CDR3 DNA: TGTGCCAGCAGTGATTCCGGGGACTATGGCTACACCTTC
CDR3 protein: CASSDSGDYGYTF

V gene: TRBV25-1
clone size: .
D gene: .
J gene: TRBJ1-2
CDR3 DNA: TGTGCCAGCAGTGAATCTACAGGCATAAGCTACACCTTC
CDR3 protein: CASSESTGISYTF

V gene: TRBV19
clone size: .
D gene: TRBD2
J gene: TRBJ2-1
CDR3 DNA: TGTGCCAGTAGACCAGCGGGGCTAGTCTACAATGAGCAGTTCTTC
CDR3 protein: CASRPAGLVYNEQFF

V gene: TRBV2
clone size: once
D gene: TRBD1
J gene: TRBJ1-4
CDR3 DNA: TGTGCCAGCAGTGAGGGGGACAGACGAAAACTGTTTTTT
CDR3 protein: CASSEGDRRKLFF

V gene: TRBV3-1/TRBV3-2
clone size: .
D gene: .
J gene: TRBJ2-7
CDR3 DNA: TGTGCCAGCAGCCAAGTTCGGCTCGGCTACGAGCAGTACTTC
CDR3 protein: CASSQVRLGYEQYF

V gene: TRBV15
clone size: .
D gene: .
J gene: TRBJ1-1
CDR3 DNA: TGTGCCACCAGCAGAGTAACGGGCTACACTGAAGCTTTCTTT
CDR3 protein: CATSRVTGYTEAFF

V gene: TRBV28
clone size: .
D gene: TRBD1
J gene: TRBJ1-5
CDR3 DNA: TGTGCCAGCAGTTCCTGGGACAGGAAAAAAAGCAATCAGCCCCAGCATTTT
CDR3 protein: CASSSWDRKKSNQPQHF

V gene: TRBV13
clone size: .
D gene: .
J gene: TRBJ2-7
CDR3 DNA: TGTGCCAGCAGCTTAGGAGAGGGAAATCTGCTCGAGCAGTACTTC
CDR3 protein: CASSLGEGNLLEQYF

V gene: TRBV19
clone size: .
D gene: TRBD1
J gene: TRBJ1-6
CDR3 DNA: TGTGCCAGTAGTAAAGCCGGGACAGGGGGCTTTTCACCCCTCCACTTT
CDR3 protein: CASSKAGTGGFSPLHF

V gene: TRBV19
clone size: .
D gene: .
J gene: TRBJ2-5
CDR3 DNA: TGTGCCAGTAGTCCGTACGAGGGGGGCGCAGCTCAAGAGACCCAGTACTTC
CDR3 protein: CASSPYEGGAAQETQYF

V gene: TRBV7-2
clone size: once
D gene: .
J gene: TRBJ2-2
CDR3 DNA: TGTGCCAGCACCCTTTCGTCCCCCAAGACCGGGGAGCTGTTTTTT
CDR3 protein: CASTLSSPKTGELFF

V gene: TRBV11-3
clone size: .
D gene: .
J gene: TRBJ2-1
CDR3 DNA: TGTGCCAGCAGCTTAGGTCAACTAGCTTCAGACAAAGAGCAGTTCTTC
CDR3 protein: CASSLGQLASDKEQFF

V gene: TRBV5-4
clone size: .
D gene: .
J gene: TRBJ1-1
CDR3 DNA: TGTGCCAGCAGCTTTGGTGGGACGAACACTGAAGCTTTCTTT
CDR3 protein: CASSFGGTNTEAFF

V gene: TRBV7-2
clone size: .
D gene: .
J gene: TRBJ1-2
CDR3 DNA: TGTGCCAGCAGCTCCCTCCGAGCGGGTGGCTACACCTTC
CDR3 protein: CASSSLRAGGYTF

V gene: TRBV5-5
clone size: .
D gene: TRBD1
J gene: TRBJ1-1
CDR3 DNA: TGTGCCAGCAGCTTCCCGCGGGACAGGGCGAACACTGAAGCTTTCTTT
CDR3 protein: CASSFPRDRANTEAFF

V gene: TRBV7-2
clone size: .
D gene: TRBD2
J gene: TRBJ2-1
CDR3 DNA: TGTGCCAGCAGCTTATCCATTAGCGGGAGGGTGGGCAATGAGCAGTTCTTC
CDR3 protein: CASSLSISGRVGNEQFF

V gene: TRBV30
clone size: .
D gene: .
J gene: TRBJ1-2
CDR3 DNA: TGTGCCTCCAGGGCAGGGGATTTTGGTGGCTACACCTTC
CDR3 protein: CASRAGDFGGYTF

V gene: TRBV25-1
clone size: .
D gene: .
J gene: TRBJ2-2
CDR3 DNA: TGTGCCAGCAGTGATGTGGGGGGCGGAGCGAACACCGGGGAGCTGTTTTTT
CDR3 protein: CASSDVGGGANTGELFF

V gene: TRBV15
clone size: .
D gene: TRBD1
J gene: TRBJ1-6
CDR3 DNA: TGTGCCACCAGCAAGGACAGGGGGAATTCACCCCTCCACTTT
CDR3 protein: CATSKDRGNSPLHF

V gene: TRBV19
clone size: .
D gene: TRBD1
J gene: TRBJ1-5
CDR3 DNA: TGTGCCAGCACAGGGGGCGGTCAGCCCCAGCATTTT
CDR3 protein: CASTGGGQPQHF

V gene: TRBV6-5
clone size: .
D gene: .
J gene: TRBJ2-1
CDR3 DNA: TGTGCCAGCACCCTAAGAGTGGCAAATGAGCAGTTCTTC
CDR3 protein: CASTLRVANEQFF

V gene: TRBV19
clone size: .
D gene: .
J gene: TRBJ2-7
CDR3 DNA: TGTGCCAGTGCATCTGGATACTCCTACGAGCAGTACTTC
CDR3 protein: CASASGYSYEQYF

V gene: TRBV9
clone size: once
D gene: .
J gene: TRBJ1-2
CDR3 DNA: TGTGCCAGCAGCGCCACTCTCAGGGAGTTCGACTATGGCTACACCTTC
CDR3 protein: CASSATLREFDYGYTF

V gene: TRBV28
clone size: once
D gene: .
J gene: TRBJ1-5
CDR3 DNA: TGTGCCAGCAGCCCAGGTTTGGGGAGCAATCAGCCCCAGCATTTT
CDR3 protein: CASSPGLGSNQPQHF

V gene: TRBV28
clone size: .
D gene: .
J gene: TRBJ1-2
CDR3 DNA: TGTGCCAGCAGTCTCCGGCTCAACTATGGCTACACCTTC
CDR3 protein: CASSLRLNYGYTF

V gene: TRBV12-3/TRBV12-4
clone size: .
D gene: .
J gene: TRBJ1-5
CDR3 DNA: TGTGCCAGCAGCTCCACCTTGCCCCAGCATTTT
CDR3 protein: CASSSTLPQHF

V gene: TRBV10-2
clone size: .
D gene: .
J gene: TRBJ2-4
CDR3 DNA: TGCGCCAGCAGTGAGGGAGCCAAAAACATTCAGTACTTC
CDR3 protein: CASSEGAKNIQYF

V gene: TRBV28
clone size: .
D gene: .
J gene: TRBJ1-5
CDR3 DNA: TGTGCCAGCAGTTCCACCCCCTGGAGCAATCAGCCCCAGCATTTT
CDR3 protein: CASSSTPWSNQPQHF

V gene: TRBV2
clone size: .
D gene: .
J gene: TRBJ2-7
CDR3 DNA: TGTGCCAGCAGTGAGGGGGGCAGGGGTGACGAGCAGTACTTC
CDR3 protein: CASSEGGRGDEQYF

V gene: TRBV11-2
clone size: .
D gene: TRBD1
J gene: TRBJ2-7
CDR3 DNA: TGTGCCAGCAGCTCCGCAGGGACAGGGGGTACCTACGAGCAGTACTTC
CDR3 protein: CASSSAGTGGTYEQYF

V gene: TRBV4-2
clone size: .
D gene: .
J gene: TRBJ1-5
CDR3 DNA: TGTGCCAGCAGCCAAGGACGGACAGCTTTTATCCAGCCCCAGCATTTT
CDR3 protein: CASSQGRTAFIQPQHF

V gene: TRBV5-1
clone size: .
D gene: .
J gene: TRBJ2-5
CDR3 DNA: TGCGCCAGCAGCTTGGCCTTTCTAGTTAGGGAGACCCAGTACTTC
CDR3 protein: CASSLAFLVRETQYF

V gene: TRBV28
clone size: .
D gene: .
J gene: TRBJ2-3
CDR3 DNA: TGTGCCAGCAGTTTACGGGGAGGGGGAGATACGCAGTATTTT
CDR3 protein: CASSLRGGGDTQYF

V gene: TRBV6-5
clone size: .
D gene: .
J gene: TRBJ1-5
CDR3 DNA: TGTGCCAGCAGTTACTTATCAGGGGCAGGCCAGCCCCAGCATTTT
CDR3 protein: CASSYLSGAGQPQHF

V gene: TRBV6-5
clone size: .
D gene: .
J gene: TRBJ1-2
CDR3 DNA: TGTGCCAGCAGTCAATCAGGGCAAAATTATGGCTACACCTTC
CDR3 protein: CASSQSGQNYGYTF

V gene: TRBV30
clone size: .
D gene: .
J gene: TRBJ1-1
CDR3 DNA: TGTGCCTGGAGTGTACGAGTCGGGCTGATCACTGAAGCTTTCTTT
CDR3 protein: CAWSVRVGLITEAFF

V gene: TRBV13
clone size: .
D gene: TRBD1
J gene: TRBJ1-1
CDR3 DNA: TGTGCCAGCAGCTTCCCGGGACAGGGGATGGTGAACACTGAAGCTTTCTTT
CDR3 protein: CASSFPGQGMVNTEAFF

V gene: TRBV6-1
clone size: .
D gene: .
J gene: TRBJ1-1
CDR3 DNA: TGTGCCAGCAGCGGAGGGGTCACTGAAGCTTTCTTT
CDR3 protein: CASSGGVTEAFF

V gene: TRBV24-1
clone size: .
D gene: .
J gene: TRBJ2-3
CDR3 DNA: TGTGCCACCAGTGACCCGTCAGGGCTTGGGGATACGCAGTATTTT
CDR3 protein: CATSDPSGLGDTQYF

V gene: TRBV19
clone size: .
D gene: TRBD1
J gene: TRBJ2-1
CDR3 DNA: TGTGCCAGTTGGGACAGGGCGGCGAATGATGAGCAGTTCTTC
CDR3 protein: CASWDRAANDEQFF

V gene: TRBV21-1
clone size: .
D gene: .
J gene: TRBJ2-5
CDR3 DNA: TGTGCCAGCAGCCGGCGACAGGTGGAGCAGACCCAGTACTTC
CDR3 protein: CASSRRQVEQTQYF

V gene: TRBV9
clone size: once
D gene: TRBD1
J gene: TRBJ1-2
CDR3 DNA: TGTGCCAGCAGCAAAGACAGGGGTGGCTACACCTTC
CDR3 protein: CASSKDRGGYTF

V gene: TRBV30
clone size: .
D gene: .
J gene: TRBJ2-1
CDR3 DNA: TGTGCCTGGAGTCGAGGACACTCGTCCTACAATGAGCAGTTCTTC
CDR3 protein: CAWSRGHSSYNEQFF

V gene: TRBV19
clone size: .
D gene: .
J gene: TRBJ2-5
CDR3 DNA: TGTGCCAGTAGTATAGTTCTCCCCGCGGGGCAAGAGACCCAGTACTTC
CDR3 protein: CASSIVLPAGQETQYF

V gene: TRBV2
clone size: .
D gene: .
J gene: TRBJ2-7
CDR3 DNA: TGTGCCAGCAGTGAAGTTGGTAGTTTAGGGGACGAGCAGTACTTC
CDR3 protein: CASSEVGSLGDEQYF

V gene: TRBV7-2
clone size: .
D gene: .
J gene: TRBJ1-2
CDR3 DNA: TGTGCCAGCAGCTCCGACGGGCGGAGGTATGGCTACACCTTC
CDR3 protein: CASSSDGRRYGYTF

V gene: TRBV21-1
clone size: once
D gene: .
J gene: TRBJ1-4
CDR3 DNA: TGTGCCAGCAGCAAAGTGAGGGGGTTTCGTGAAAAACTGTTTTTT
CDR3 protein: CASSKVRGFREKLFF

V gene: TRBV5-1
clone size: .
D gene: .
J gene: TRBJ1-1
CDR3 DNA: TGCGCCAGCGCCTCTGGGGGGATGATACCAAGCACTGAAGCTTTCTTT
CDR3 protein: CASASGGMIPSTEAFF